These T cell receptor beta chains were read from a single sample in a study of neurological immune-mediated disorders. TCRdb re-derived calls from the 5' RACE reads in MiXCR, one entry per CDR3 protein. This sample yields approximately 60,000 distinct CDR3 sequences, of which under 4.5% are seen a single time; under 3.5% belongs to the top ten. Sequencing was performed on PBMCs. Every receptor here comes from a woman aged 30 to 39 with multiple sclerosis. Each CDR3 is given with its conserved first and last residue. A D gene is named only where the DNA matches it firmly. Clone size is not always given. Where it is, it says once, few, many or a class for expanded clones.

V gene	CDR3 length	D gene	J gene	clone size	CDR3 DNA	CDR3 protein
TRBV20-1	14	TRBD1	TRBJ2-2	many	TGCAGTGCTAGAGATCTCGGACAGGTCGGGGAGCTGTTTTTT	CSARDLGQVGELFF
TRBV20-1	15	TRBD1	TRBJ2-7	many	TGCAGTGCTGGGCCCCGGGACAGGGGCCCTGGTGAGCAGTACTTC	CSAGPRDRGPGEQYF
TRBV5-1	14	-	TRBJ2-3	many	TGCGCCAGCAAACCTAGCAGTGACACAGATACGCAGTATTTT	CASKPSSDTDTQYF
TRBV7-2	16	-	TRBJ1-1	many	TGTGCCAGCAGCAGAGCTACAGGGAGGGCGAACACTGAAGCTTTCTTT	CASSRATGRANTEAFF
TRBV29-1	12	-	TRBJ1-2	many	TGCAGCGTTTGGTCAGCCAACTATGGCTACACCTTC	CSVWSANYGYTF
TRBV7-2	15	-	TRBJ2-7	-	TGTGCCAGCAGCCGATTTAGGCGCGGGGCCTACGAGCAGTACTTC	CASSRFRRGAYEQYF
TRBV5-1	13	TRBD2	TRBJ2-1	many	TGCGCCAGCAGCTTTGCGGGGGTAGTTGAGCAGTTCTTC	CASSFAGVVEQFF
TRBV7-9	13	-	TRBJ2-5	many	TGTGCCAGCAGCTTCGGTACTCAAGAGACCCAGTACTTC	CASSFGTQETQYF
TRBV15	15	-	TRBJ2-7	many	TGTGCCACCAGCAGAGAGATGCGGGGTGCAGGCGAGCAGTACTTC	CATSREMRGAGEQYF
TRBV12-3/TRBV12-4	13	-	TRBJ1-1	many	TGTGCCAGCTCCACCAATTTGGGCACTGAAGCTTTCTTT	CASSTNLGTEAFF
TRBV20-1	16	TRBD2	TRBJ2-7	many	TGCAGTGCTAGGAGGGAAAATTTGCGGGAGCGCTACGAGCAGTACTTC	CSARRENLRERYEQYF
TRBV9	12	-	TRBJ2-1	-	TGTGCCAGCAGCGTAGACCTTGAGGAGCAGTTCTTC	CASSVDLEEQFF
TRBV20-1	14	-	TRBJ1-2	many	TGCAGTGCTAGAGATCTTAGGAATACCTATGGCTACACCTTC	CSARDLRNTYGYTF
TRBV7-9	14	-	TRBJ1-5	many	TGTGCCAGCAGCCAACAGGGTAGCAATCAGCCCCAGCATTTT	CASSQQGSNQPQHF
TRBV5-8	14	TRBD1	TRBJ2-3	-	TGCGCCAGCAGCTTACAGGGGGGAACAGATACGCGGTATTTT	CASSLQGGTDTRYF
TRBV7-9	15	TRBD2	TRBJ2-3	many	TGTGCCAGCAGCCAGCTAGCGGATAGCACAGATACGCAGTATTTT	CASSQLADSTDTQYF
TRBV27	13	-	TRBJ1-2	many	TGTGCCAGCAGTTTCCGGGAGAGCTATGGCTACACCTTC	CASSFRESYGYTF
TRBV9	15	-	TRBJ1-2	many	TGTGCCAGCAGCGTAGAACCGGGGGCCCTCTATGGCTACACCTTC	CASSVEPGALYGYTF
TRBV14	15	-	TRBJ1-3	many	TGTGCCAGCAGCCAAACTTTACCAGGGGGAAACACCATATATTTT	CASSQTLPGGNTIYF
TRBV9	15	TRBD1	TRBJ1-2	many	TGTGCCAGCAGCGTAGGTCAGGGGGCTAACTATGGCTACACCTTC	CASSVGQGANYGYTF
TRBV6-6	10	-	TRBJ1-3	few	TGTGCCAGCTCTGGAAACACCATATATTTT	CASSGNTIYF
TRBV29-1	15	TRBD2	TRBJ2-1	many	TGCACAGTTCAGGGTTCCCGGGAGGGTGAGAATGAGCAGTTCTTC	CTVQGSREGENEQFF
TRBV10-3	15	-	TRBJ1-6	many	TGTGCCATCAGTGTTGGTGACTCCTATAATTCACCCCTCAACTTT	CAISVGDSYNSPLNF
TRBV29-1	13	-	TRBJ2-1	many	TGCAGCGTTGAAGGACTAGTCTACAATGAGCAGTTCTTC	CSVEGLVYNEQFF
TRBV10-3	13	-	TRBJ2-7	many	TGTGCCATCATCGAGACGGGGGCCTACGAGCAGTACTTC	CAIIETGAYEQYF
TRBV29-1	11	-	TRBJ2-7	many	TGCAGCGTTAAGGGGACCTACGAGCAGTACTTC	CSVKGTYEQYF
TRBV2	11	-	TRBJ2-3	-	TGTGCCAGCAGTCTACCAGATACGCAGTATTTT	CASSLPDTQYF
TRBV7-6	13	-	TRBJ2-5	-	TGTGCCAGCAGCTTACTAACGGGAGAGACCCAGTACTTC	CASSLLTGETQYF
TRBV2	16	TRBD2	TRBJ2-1	many	TGTGCCAGCAGCCGACTAGCGGGCCTCTCCTACAATGAGCAGTTCTTC	CASSRLAGLSYNEQFF
TRBV7-9	14	-	TRBJ2-1	many	TGTGCCAGCAGCTCTGATACTAGAGGACCCTTCAGTTTCTTC	CASSSDTRGPFSFF
TRBV6-5	15	-	TRBJ1-1	many	TGTGCCAGCAGTCAACGGGGAACCTTGCCCACTGAAGCTTTCTTT	CASSQRGTLPTEAFF
TRBV6-6	15	TRBD1	TRBJ2-7	-	TGTGCCAGCAGCCGCCCGGGACAGGGGTCGTACGAGCAGTACTTC	CASSRPGQGSYEQYF
TRBV20-1	15	-	TRBJ1-1	many	TGCAGTGCTAGAGACGGCCAGGGACGCAACACTGAAGCTTTCTTT	CSARDGQGRNTEAFF
TRBV7-2	15	-	TRBJ2-5	many	TGTGCCAGCACCCGCGGTGGGGGCGACCTCGAGACCCAGTACTTC	CASTRGGGDLETQYF
TRBV19	14	TRBD1	TRBJ1-6	-	TGTGCCAGTGGACAGGCCCGGGGGATTTCACCCCTCCACTTT	CASGQARGISPLHF
TRBV28	13	TRBD1	TRBJ2-3	many	TGTGCCAGCGGACAGGGGACCACAGATACGCAGTATTTT	CASGQGTTDTQYF
TRBV20-1	16	-	TRBJ2-5	many	TGCAGTGCTAGCCGTCCCGAGCGAGTACACCAAGAGACCCAGTACTTC	CSASRPERVHQETQYF
TRBV6-5	12	-	TRBJ2-3	many	TGTGCCAGCAGTGCCCAGGGTTATACGCAGTATTTT	CASSAQGYTQYF
TRBV5-1	14	-	TRBJ2-5	many	TGCGCCAGCAGCTTGGTACTCCAGGCGGTGACCCAGTACTTC	CASSLVLQAVTQYF
TRBV5-1	13	-	TRBJ1-5	few	TGCGCCAGCAGGGGAAAGGAGGGACAGCCCCAGCATTTT	CASRGKEGQPQHF
TRBV12-3/TRBV12-4	13	-	TRBJ1-2	many	TGTGCCAGCAACATGGACGGGAACTATGGCTACACCTTC	CASNMDGNYGYTF
TRBV20-1	16	TRBD1	TRBJ1-1	-	TGCAGTGCTAGTGCCCCCAGGACAGGCGAAAAAGGTGAAGCTTTCTTT	CSASAPRTGEKGEAFF
TRBV12-3/TRBV12-4	11	-	TRBJ1-4	many	TGTGCCAGCAGTTTTTCCGAGAAACTGTTTTTT	CASSFSEKLFF
TRBV27	14	-	TRBJ1-5	-	TGTGCCAGCTCGGGCGTATCGAGCAATCAGCCCCAGAATTTT	CASSGVSSNQPQNF
TRBV27	15	-	TRBJ2-7	many	TGTGCCAGCAGTTTCCTTTGGGGGGATAGCTACGAGCAGTACTTC	CASSFLWGDSYEQYF
TRBV7-8	15	TRBD1	TRBJ2-1	many	TGTGCCAGCAGCTCCCGGGACAGCACGCTTAATGAGCAGTTCTTC	CASSSRDSTLNEQFF
TRBV18	14	-	TRBJ2-7	many	TGTGCCAGCTCACCAGTTGGCAGGGCACACGAGCAGTACTTC	CASSPVGRAHEQYF
TRBV20-1	14	TRBD1	TRBJ1-2	many	TGCAGTGCTAGAGGGCGACAGGGTTTCTATGGCTACACCTTC	CSARGRQGFYGYTF
TRBV5-1	13	-	TRBJ1-2	many	TGCGCCAGCAGCTTGGAGCAGGTCTATGGCTACACCTTC	CASSLEQVYGYTF
TRBV12-3/TRBV12-4	13	-	TRBJ2-7	many	TGTGCCAGCAGTTTGGAAGGAATCTACGAGCAGTACTTC	CASSLEGIYEQYF